A selection of T cell receptor beta chains follows, all from one sample in a study of shared clonotypes between healthy human individuals. Measured with immunoSEQ multiplex PCR; TCRdb has only the in-frame clones, and not every one. The profile covers fewer than 2.5 million clones, with 90% to 95% appearing a single time and about 0.38% taken by the ten largest. Sequencing used naive CD4+ T cells from PBMCs. These receptors came from a man in his late teens or twenties in good health. Some clones in this sample may be carry-over from other donors' samples. CDR3s include the opening cysteine and the closing phenylalanine or tryptophan. A D gene is named only where the DNA matches it firmly. Where a row states a size, it is once, few, many or the class of an expanded clone; other rows omit it.

d_gene	abundance	v_gene	j_gene	CDR3aa	CDR3nt
TRBD1	.	TRBV18	TRBJ2-3	CASSQGADTQYF	TGTGCCAGCTCCCAGGGGGCAGATACGCAGTATTTT
.	.	TRBV6-1	TRBJ2-4	CASRETGNIQYF	TGTGCCAGCAGGGAGACTGGGAACATTCAGTACTTC
.	.	TRBV11-2	TRBJ2-5	CASSRTTQETQYF	TGTGCCAGCAGCCGGACTACCCAAGAGACCCAGTACTTC
TRBD1	.	TRBV18	TRBJ1-5	CASSPVRTGIYSNQPQHF	TGTGCCAGCTCACCCGTTAGGACAGGAATATATAGCAATCAGCCCCAGCATTTT
TRBD2	.	TRBV7-2	TRBJ2-1	CASSFFGTRNEQFF	TGTGCCAGCAGCTTCTTTGGGACTAGGAATGAGCAGTTCTTC
TRBD1	.	TRBV13	TRBJ2-7	CASRQTGTASYEQYF	TGTGCCAGCAGACAAACCGGGACAGCAAGTTACGAGCAGTACTTC
.	once	TRBV5-1	TRBJ2-7	CASALLGGPYEQYF	TGCGCCAGCGCATTACTAGGGGGTCCCTACGAGCAGTACTTC
.	.	TRBV4-1	TRBJ2-3	CASSRSRGGDTQYF	TGCGCCAGCAGCCGCTCAAGGGGAGGAGATACGCAGTATTTT
.	once	TRBV5-5	TRBJ2-2	CASSRWTLNTGELFF	TGTGCCAGCAGCCGGTGGACCTTGAACACCGGGGAGCTGTTTTTT
TRBD1	.	TRBV5-8	TRBJ1-2	CASSLSRTGSYGYTF	TGTGCCAGCAGCTTGAGTAGGACAGGGAGCTACGGCTACACCTTC
.	.	TRBV6-1	TRBJ2-7	CATGRGRERSYEQYF	TGTGCCACCGGACGGGGGCGGGAACGATCCTACGAGCAGTACTTC
TRBD2	.	TRBV9	TRBJ2-7	CASSVGLAGGHEQYF	TGTGCCAGCAGCGTAGGGCTAGCGGGAGGCCACGAGCAGTACTTC
.	.	TRBV2	TRBJ2-4	CASSAGGLLAKNIQYF	TGTGCCAGCAGTGCCGGTGGGCTATTAGCCAAAAACATTCAGTACTTC
.	.	TRBV5-4	TRBJ2-5	CASSLSSGQETQYF	TGTGCCAGCAGCTTAAGTAGCGGCCAAGAGACCCAGTACTTC
.	.	TRBV7-9	TRBJ1-2	CASSSPTGLSFGYTF	TGTGCCAGCAGCTCCCCGACGGGACTTTCTTTTGGCTACACCTTC
.	.	TRBV29-1	TRBJ1-1	CSVELQEGIAEAFF	TGCAGCGTCGAGTTACAGGAGGGGATCGCTGAAGCTTTCTTT
.	.	TRBV2	TRBJ2-7	CASSEPPQGPEQEQYF	TGTGCCAGCAGTGAACCCCCACAGGGCCCCGAACAGGAGCAGTACTTC
.	.	TRBV23-1	TRBJ1-2	CASSQAVPFTGRSIINYGYTF	TGCGCCAGCAGTCAAGCCGTTCCTTTCACGGGACGATCCATAATCAACTATGGCTACACCTTC
.	.	TRBV18	TRBJ1-2	CASSPIKEVYGYTF	TGTGCCAGCTCACCCATCAAGGAAGTCTATGGCTACACCTTC
.	.	TRBV7-9	TRBJ1-4	CASSLGKGEKLFF	TGTGCCAGCAGCCTAGGGAAAGGTGAAAAACTGTTTTTT
TRBD1	.	TRBV7-9	TRBJ1-4	CASSVGTYRGLIEKLFF	TGTGCCAGCAGCGTAGGAACCTACAGGGGGCTGATTGAAAAACTGTTTTTT
.	.	TRBV2	TRBJ2-4	CASSVSEGNIQYF	TGTGCCAGCAGTGTTTCGGAGGGAAACATTCAGTACTTC
.	.	TRBV28	TRBJ1-3	CASSLTPSSGNTIYF	TGTGCCAGCAGCCTCACACCGAGCTCTGGAAACACCATATATTTT
TRBD1	.	TRBV4-2	TRBJ1-1	CASSQGDRSYTEAFF	TGTGCCAGCAGCCAAGGGGACAGGTCTTACACTGAAGCTTTCTTT
TRBD2	.	TRBV9	TRBJ2-5	CASSRGRAEETQYF	TGTGCCAGCAGCCGGGGGAGGGCCGAAGAGACCCAGTACTTC
.	.	TRBV28	TRBJ1-5	CASSSGSRPQHF	TGTGCCAGCAGTTCCGGCTCGCGGCCCCAGCATTTT
.	.	TRBV4-2	TRBJ2-7	CASSQEDRSYEQYF	TGTGCCAGCAGCCAAGAAGACAGGAGTTACGAGCAGTACTTC
.	.	TRBV21-1	TRBJ2-5	CASSKKLGLAGNKGRAQETQYF	TGTGCCAGCAGCAAAAAATTGGGACTAGCGGGAAATAAAGGGAGGGCCCAAGAGACCCAGTACTTC
.	few	TRBV5-6	TRBJ1-5	CASSLKGWGNQPQHF	TGTGCCAGCAGCTTAAAGGGGTGGGGCAATCAGCCCCAGCATTTT
.	.	TRBV28	TRBJ1-5	CASSLFSNQPQHF	TGTGCCAGCAGTTTATTTAGCAATCAGCCCCAGCATTTT
TRBD2	.	TRBV6-1	TRBJ2-3	CASSEVLAGLTGVNTQYF	TGTGCCAGCAGTGAAGTCCTAGCGGGCCTGACGGGGGTCAATACGCAGTATTTT
.	.	TRBV2	TRBJ2-7	CASSPRESYEQYF	TGTGCCAGCAGCCCCAGAGAGTCCTACGAGCAGTACTTC
TRBD1	.	TRBV19	TRBJ2-7	CASSTGQGANEQYF	TGTGCCAGTAGCACGGGACAGGGGGCCAACGAGCAGTACTTC
TRBD2	.	TRBV30	TRBJ2-1	CAWRLTSKSYNEQFF	TGTGCCTGGAGATTGACTAGCAAGTCCTACAATGAGCAGTTCTTC
.	few	TRBV21-1	TRBJ1-5	CASSPEGGRGQPQHF	TGTGCCAGCAGTCCAGAGGGGGGAAGAGGTCAGCCCCAGCATTTT
.	.	TRBV5-1	TRBJ2-1	CASSLELSSYNEQFF	TGCGCCAGCAGCCTAGAGCTGAGCTCCTACAATGAGCAGTTCTTC
.	.	TRBV20-1	TRBJ2-7	CSAYVGAEQYF	TGCAGTGCTTACGTCGGGGCCGAGCAGTACTTC
TRBD1	.	TRBV19	TRBJ1-5	CASSIADRAQHF	TGTGCCAGTAGTATAGCCGACAGGGCCCAGCATTTT
TRBD1	.	TRBV10-1	TRBJ2-7	CASSPGTGVTYEQYF	TGCGCCAGCAGCCCCGGGACAGGGGTCACCTACGAGCAGTACTTC
.	.	TRBV4-2	TRBJ2-5	CASSHPGQQETQYF	TGTGCCAGCAGCCACCCCGGACAGCAAGAGACCCAGTACTTC
.	.	TRBV30	TRBJ1-1	CAWSGSTEAFF	TGTGCCTGGAGTGGATCAACTGAAGCTTTCTTT
.	.	TRBV9	TRBJ1-2	CASSVSNTGYTF	TGTGCCAGCAGCGTATCAAACACTGGCTACACCTTC
.	.	TRBV6-1	TRBJ1-2	CASSERQGQGYTF	TGTGCCAGCAGTGAACGGCAGGGGCAAGGCTACACCTTC
TRBD1	.	TRBV6-6	TRBJ2-4	CASSLQGTQYF	TGTGCCAGCAGTTTACAGGGGACACAGTACTTC
TRBD1	.	TRBV5-1	TRBJ2-7	CASSSAPPGQGAFEQYF	TGCGCCAGCAGCTCGGCACCACCGGGACAGGGGGCTTTCGAGCAGTACTTC
.	.	TRBV9	TRBJ1-2	CASSPRIGSGGYTF	TGTGCCAGCAGCCCTAGGATAGGGTCGGGCGGCTACACCTTC
.	.	TRBV4-1	TRBJ2-7	CASSQDRYEQYF	TGCGCCAGCAGCCAAGACCGCTACGAGCAGTACTTC
.	.	TRBV9	TRBJ2-1	CASSTPIHGSSYNEQFF	TGTGCCAGCAGCACACCAATCCACGGAAGCTCCTACAATGAGCAGTTCTTC
TRBD1	.	TRBV27	TRBJ1-1	CASSVDREVTEAFF	TGTGCCAGCAGTGTGGACAGGGAAGTCACTGAAGCTTTCTTT
TRBD1	.	TRBV5-3	TRBJ2-3	CARSLVQGATDTQYF	TGTGCCAGAAGCTTGGTTCAGGGGGCCACAGATACGCAGTATTTT
.	.	TRBV7-2	TRBJ1-5	CASSSGGNQPQHF	TGTGCCAGCAGCTCGGGGGGCAATCAGCCCCAGCATTTT
.	.	TRBV30	TRBJ1-4	CAWSVGTATNEKLFF	TGTGCCTGGAGCGTTGGGACCGCAACTAATGAAAAACTGTTTTTT
TRBD2	.	TRBV6-5	TRBJ2-7	CASSYRGRKNEQYF	TGTGCCAGCAGTTATCGCGGGAGGAAAAACGAGCAGTACTTC
.	.	TRBV5-1	TRBJ2-1	CASSLLVYNEQFF	TGCGCCAGCAGCTTGTTAGTTTACAATGAGCAGTTCTTC
.	.	TRBV5-6	TRBJ1-2	CASSLPGGRSNYGYTF	TGTGCCAGCAGCTTGCCCGGGGGACGTTCTAACTATGGCTACACCTTC